The clone carrying this T cell receptor beta chain was counted a few times. Its matching antigen is unknown. Here immunoSEQ multiplex PCR was the method, and the copy in TCRdb shows in-frame clones only, minus some. This sample has hundreds of thousands of clones, with under 75% found just once. Germline values: CDR1 SGHAT, CDR2 FQNNGV. The CDR3 consists of 13 residues. V dropped 5 bases and J dropped 1 base, with 6 bases sitting between them. TCR beta library input comprised about 1.9 micrograms of genomic DNA from cryopreserved PBMCs. These data are taken from a study of cytotoxic CD8 clonotypes in ibrutinib-treated CLL. Study-wide points: Samples were collected at differing times from sustained-remission and progressing patients. Under treatment, the uncommon public clonotypes either contracted or remained stable.

The TCR comes from a human donor with chronic lymphocytic leukemia. Sequenced here: PBMCs, sampled after 24 months of ibrutinib treatment. The J gene is TRBJ1-5, the V gene TRBV11-2, with D possibly matching TRBD1 (5 bases). The CDR3: CASSRGSNQPQHF. The CDR3 DNA reads as TGTGCCAGCAGCCGGGGGAGCAATCAGCCCCAGCATTTT.